The 24 T cell receptor beta chains reported below all come from one sample, sequenced in a study of OX40 agonist ivuxolimab in advanced cancers. The library was obtained by the immunoSEQ multiplex PCR assay. The immuneACCESS repertoire file appears here via TCRdb, limited to in-frame rearrangements. These files lack a portion of the clones; in checked studies, under half of the deficit traces to unresolved V genes, and the cause of the others is not known. The sample records roughly 70,000 clones, approximately 81% of which are singletons. Together, the top ten hold approximately 4.3% of the sample. Specimen: CD4+ or CD8+ T cells sorted from blood, collected in a trial of the OX40 agonist ivuxolimab. The origin of the receptors is an adult with an advanced solid tumor such as melanoma, head and neck, liver or kidney cancer.

This clone was detected once. The rearrangement uses TRBV18 and TRBJ2-1; no definite D call. The CDR3 spans 13 residues. The V gene lost 3 bases and the J gene lost 10 bases, with 13 bases spanning the gap. The germline gives CDR1 KGHSH, CDR2 LQKENI. In DNA, the CDR3 is TGTGCCAGCTCACCGGATTTGGCGCGGGAGCAGTTCTTC. Protein sequence: CASSPDLAREQFF.

The chain joins TRBV28 to TRBJ2-6; either TRBD1 or TRBD2 may fit D (5 bases each). The CDR3 totals 16 residues. V was pared by 10 bases and J by 0 bases, with 16 bases between. Germline-derived CDR1 and CDR2 are MDHEN and SYDVKM. The CDR3 here is CATRRQGSSGANVLTF. For the CDR3, the DNA is TGTGCCACTAGGAGGCAGGGAAGCTCTGGGGCCAACGTCCTGACTTTC.

The chain couples TRBV6-5 to TRBJ1-6, with 8 nucleotides matching TRBD1. The junction had 8 bases not matched to a gene; V was cut back by 2 bases and J by 8 bases. Per the germline V gene, CDR1 is MNHEY and CDR2 is SVGAGI. The CDR3 runs 16 residues. The CDR3 nucleotides are TGTGCCAGCAGTTACGCAAAAGGACAGGGTTATTCACCCCTCCACTTT. Translating gives CASSYAKGQGYSPLHF.

V and J are TRBV4-2 and TRBJ1-6; 7 positions agree with TRBD1. The junction had 6 bases not matched to a gene; V was cut back by 4 bases and J by 3 bases. Looked up from germline, CDR1 is LGHNA and CDR2 is YNFKEQ. This CDR3 contains 16 residues. For the CDR3, the DNA is TGTGCCAGCAGCCCGACCCAGGGGGGCTATAATTCACCCCTCCACTTT. Amino acid sequence: CASSPTQGGYNSPLHF.

This rearrangement joins TRBV25-1 to TRBJ2-7, with D unresolved. The CDR3 is made up of 13 amino acids. V lost 5 bases and J 0 bases, leaving 8 bases between the germline ends. Germline values: CDR1 MGHDK, CDR2 SYGVNS. In DNA form, the CDR3 reads TGTGCCAGCAGTAAAGTTTCCTCCTACGAGCAGTACTTC. Its translation is CASSKVSSYEQYF.

The rearrangement links TRBV4-1 to TRBJ2-3, with 7 bases fitting TRBD1. Trimming at V came to 5 bases and at J to 0 bases, leaving 8 bases not matched to a gene. The CDR3 is made up of 16 amino acids. Looked up from germline, CDR1 is MGHRA and CDR2 is YSYEKL. CDR3 residues: CASSYNPDRSTDTQYF. CDR3 in DNA: TGCGCCAGCAGCTATAACCCGGACAGGAGCACAGATACGCAGTATTTT.

This clone was seen a few times. V gene TRBV18 combines with J gene TRBJ1-1; TRBD1 is a possible D gene (5 bases). The CDR3 contains 13 residues. The V end was cut by 4 bases, the J end by 8 bases, with 14 bases between. Looked up from germline, CDR1 is KGHSH and CDR2 is LQKENI. In DNA form, the CDR3 reads TGTGCCAGCTCACTGGGGGGAGGGGACGAAGCTTTCTTT. Translated: CASSLGGGDEAFF. Full variable domain (rest looked up from reference TRBV18 and TRBJ1-1): NAGVMQNPRHLVRRRGQEARLRCSPMKGHSHVYWYRQLPEEGLKFMVYLQKENIIDESGMPKERFSAEFPKEGPSILRIQQVVRGDSAAYFCASSLGGGDEAFFGQGTRLTVV.

This rearrangement joins TRBV7-9 to TRBJ1-1, with no clear D. CDR1 SEHNR and CDR2 FQNEAQ come from the germline V gene (reference sequence). Trimming removed 6 bases from V and 1 base from J, with 15 bases in between. CDR3 length: 15 amino acids. This chain's CDR3 is CASRIYTSKNTEAFF. CDR3 DNA sequence: TGTGCCAGCAGGATCTATACCTCCAAGAACACTGAAGCTTTCTTT.

This chain links TRBV7-9 with TRBJ2-2; TRBD2 agrees at 7 bases. This CDR3 comprises 16 residues. V lost 0 bases and J lost 2; bases outside the gene matches: 3. Germline CDR1 is SEHNR and CDR2 is FQNEAQ (reference sequence). This CDR3 is CASSLAGGGNTGELFF. CDR3 nucleotide sequence: TGTGCCAGCAGCTTAGCCGGCGGGGGAAACACCGGGGAGCTGTTTTTT.

The chain couples TRBV9 to TRBJ1-3, with 8 bases that match TRBD1. J gave up 5 bases and V 1 base, and 8 bases lay outside the gene matches. The CDR3 extends over 16 amino acids. Germline assignment: CDR1 SGDLS and CDR2 YYNGEE. CDR3 protein: CASSVREQGGRNTIYF. DNA of the CDR3: TGTGCCAGCAGCGTACGTGAACAGGGGGGTAGAAACACCATATATTTT.

V gene TRBV4-2 combines with J gene TRBJ2-7, with a weak D call TRBD2 (6 bases). This CDR3 comprises 16 residues. Trimming removed 0 bases from V and 2 bases from J, with 14 bases in between. Germline CDR1 and CDR2: LGHNA and YNFKEQ. The chain's CDR3 is CASSQEVSGDPYEQYF. CDR3 in DNA: TGTGCCAGCAGCCAAGAAGTCTCGGGAGACCCCTACGAGCAGTACTTC.

The DNA for the CDR3 is TGTGCCAGCAGGGGTGGACAGGGAGGCGAAAAACTGTTTTTT. Its translation is CASRGGQGGEKLFF. V usage is TRBV28 and J usage is TRBJ1-4; 8 bases map to TRBD1. Germline V gene data show CDR1 as MDHEN and CDR2 as SYDVKM. The CDR3 totals 14 residues. J gave up 8 bases and V 6 bases, and 8 bases lay outside the gene matches.

The J gene is TRBJ1-1, the V gene TRBV7-3, with D possibly matching TRBD1 (5 bases). The germline V gene encodes CDR1 SGHTA and CDR2 FQGTGA. V shed 2 bases and J shed 7 bases, with 17 bases lying between them. This CDR3 has 15 residues. Here the CDR3 reads CASSLEGPIRIEAFF. The CDR3 region has the DNA TGTGCCAGCAGCTTAGAGGGACCTATTAGGATTGAAGCTTTCTTT.

This chain joins TRBV6-5 and TRBJ2-7; 9 positions agree with TRBD1. Germline loops: CDR1 MNHEY, CDR2 SVGAGI. Germline trimming cut 6 bases from V and 5 bases from J; bases unmatched to any gene: 11. The CDR3 consists of 15 residues. CDR3 in amino acids: CASSRPGQGSHEQYF. CDR3 in DNA: TGTGCCAGCAGCCGACCGGGACAGGGTTCCCACGAGCAGTACTTC.

Only one count was recorded for this clone. The rearrangement joins TRBV6-5 to TRBJ2-5; 7 bases line up with TRBD1. In germline, CDR1 is MNHEY, CDR2 SVGAGI. The CDR3 is 14 residues long. The V and J ends lost 6 bases and 0 bases, in that order; junction bases with no gene match: 4. The CDR3 is CASRVDRDQETQYF. DNA for the CDR3: TGTGCCAGCAGGGTTGACAGGGACCAAGAGACCCAGTACTTC.

V and J are TRBV5-1 and TRBJ2-1, with TRBD2 matching over 7 bases. Germline V gene data show CDR1 as SGHRS and CDR2 as YFSETQ. J lost 8 bases, V lost 4 bases, and 9 bases had no gene match. The CDR3 length is 14 residues. The CDR3 loop is CASSHGTTGDEQFF. The CDR3 DNA follows: TGCGCCAGCAGCCACGGGACTACCGGGGATGAGCAGTTCTTC.

In regard to this clone: Other DNA sequences in the sample encode the same CDR3. Written as DNA, the CDR3 is TGTGCCAGCAGCTTAGCGGGGGCCTACGAGCAGTACTTC. It encodes CASSLAGAYEQYF. V usage is TRBV7-9 and J usage is TRBJ2-7, with D possibly called TRBD1 or TRBD2 (5 bases each). The CDR3 runs 13 residues. CDR1 and CDR2 from the germline V gene are SEHNR and FQNEAQ (reference sequence). The germline V and J ends were trimmed by 0 bases and 2 bases, with 5 bases remaining between them.

V and J are TRBV7-8 and TRBJ2-3; D is undetermined. There are 13 residues in the CDR3. Between the trimmed V and J ends, which lost 6 bases and 2 bases, there was a span of 9 bases. The V gene's germline CDR1 is SGHVS and CDR2 FQNEAQ. The CDR3 DNA sequence: TGTGCCAGCAGTCTAGACAACACAGATACGCAGTATTTT. Its protein product is CASSLDNTDTQYF. Drawing the rest from reference TRBV7-8 and TRBJ2-3, the complete variable domain is GAGVSQSPRYKVAKRGQDVALRCDPISGHVSLFWYQQALGQGPEFLTYFQNEAQLDKSGLPSDRFFAERPEGSVSTLKIQRTQQEDSAVYLCASSLDNTDTQYFGPGTRLTVL.

The CDR3 is CASSLNGQPYGYTF. In nucleotides, the CDR3 is TGTGCCAGCAGCTTAAACGGACAGCCCTATGGCTACACCTTC. The chain is built from TRBV7-9 and TRBJ1-2; tentative D call: TRBD1 (6 bases). Trimming left V 2 bases short and J 4 bases short, with 11 bases between. The CDR3 consists of 14 residues. The germline CDR1 and CDR2 sequences are SEHNR and FQNEAQ (reference sequence). Full variable domain (missing parts from reference TRBV7-9 and TRBJ1-2): DTGVSQNPRHKITKRGQNVTFRCDPISEHNRLYWYRQTLGQGPEFLTYFQNEAQLEKSRLLSDRFSAERPKGSFSTLEIQRTEQGDSAMYLCASSLNGQPYGYTFGSGTRLTVV.

This chain joins TRBV5-4 and TRBJ2-1; tentatively, D is TRBD1 (6 bases). Germline V lookup: CDR1 SGHNT, CDR2 YYREEE (reference sequence). The CDR3 has 17 residues. V lost 4 bases and J lost 7, with 24 bases in between. The DNA for the CDR3 is TGTGCCAGCAGCGCCCGAGGAACAGGGCAGGGCCTAAATGAGCAGTTCTTC. Translating it yields CASSARGTGQGLNEQFF.

The chain employs TRBV5-1 and TRBJ1-3; TRBD1 is a possible D gene (5 bases). Germline V lookup: CDR1 SGHRS, CDR2 YFSETQ. V was shortened by 4 bases and J by 0 bases, with 14 bases between the two germline ends. CDR3 size: 16 residues. The CDR3: CASSPLGGYSGNTIYF. In DNA form, the CDR3 reads TGCGCCAGCAGCCCCCTTGGGGGATACTCTGGAAACACCATATATTTT.

CDR3 sequence reads: CAWSRQGGGYTF. The CDR3 nucleotides are TGTGCCTGGAGCCGGCAGGGAGGCGGCTACACCTTC. The chain has TRBV30 and TRBJ1-2; D is possibly TRBD1 (5 bases). There are 12 residues in the CDR3. Trimming pared 3 bases from V and 8 bases from J, leaving 13 bases between. CDR1 GTSNPN and CDR2 SVGIG come from the germline V gene (reference sequence).

V and J are TRBV28 and TRBJ2-2, with a possible D match to TRBD1 (5 bases). The CDR3 sequence is 16 residues long. The V and J ends lost 8 bases and 0 bases respectively, with 16 bases between them. Per the germline V gene, CDR1 is MDHEN and CDR2 is SYDVKM. The CDR3 protein is CASEEIGHTNTGELFF. CDR3 sequence (DNA): TGTGCCAGCGAAGAGATCGGACACACGAACACCGGGGAGCTGTTTTTT.

This sequence joins TRBV7-3 and TRBJ2-1; D unresolved. V lost 4 bases and J lost 9, with 10 bases in between. The CDR3 length is 12 residues. The germline gives CDR1 SGHTA, CDR2 FQGTGA. CDR3 protein: CASSSNPGEQFF. For the CDR3, the DNA is TGTGCCAGCAGCTCGAATCCCGGTGAGCAGTTCTTC.